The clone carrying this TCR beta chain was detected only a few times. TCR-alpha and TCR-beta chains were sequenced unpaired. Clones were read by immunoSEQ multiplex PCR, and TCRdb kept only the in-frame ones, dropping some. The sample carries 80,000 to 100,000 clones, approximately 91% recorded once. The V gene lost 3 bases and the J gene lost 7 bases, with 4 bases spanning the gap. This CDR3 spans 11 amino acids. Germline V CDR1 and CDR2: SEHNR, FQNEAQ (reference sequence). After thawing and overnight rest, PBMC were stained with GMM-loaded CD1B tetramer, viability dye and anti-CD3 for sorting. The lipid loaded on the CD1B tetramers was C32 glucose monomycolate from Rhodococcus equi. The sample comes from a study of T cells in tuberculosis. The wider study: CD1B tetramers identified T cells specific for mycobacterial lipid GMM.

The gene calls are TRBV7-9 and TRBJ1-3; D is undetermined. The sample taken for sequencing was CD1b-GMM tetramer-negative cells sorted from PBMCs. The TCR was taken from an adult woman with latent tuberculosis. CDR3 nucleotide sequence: TGTGCCAGCAGCTTTAGTAACACCATATATTTT. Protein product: CASSFSNTIYF.